This TCR beta chain was profiled in a study of blood T cell repertoires in COVID-19. Study-level information: COVID-19 samples collected from the United States, Italy and Spain covered acute and convalescent phases. In each case, the material was cDNA or gDNA derived from T cells, B-cell-depleted T cells, or PBMCs.

Source study methods: Quantification of nucleated cells was approximated via reference gene primer amplification. This table comes from immunoSEQ multiplex PCR, and its TCRdb copy is limited to in-frame clones, with some not included. That table furnishes V, J and clone size, whereas the DNA furnished D and trimming. The sample carries tens of thousands of clones, around 87% recorded once. The V gene's germline CDR1 is MDHEN and CDR2 SYDVKM. The CDR3 extends over 14 amino acids. V shed 2 bases and J shed 9 bases, with 17 bases lying between them. This clonotype was sampled from a human donor with active COVID-19. The donor label of this sample is uncertain. Sequenced material: peripheral blood. V usage is TRBV28 and J usage is TRBJ2-7; perhaps TRBD1 as D (5 bases). The CDR3 reads CASSLQGIPLVQYF. CDR3 DNA: TGTGCCAGCAGTTTACAGGGTATTCCTCTGGTGCAGTACTTC.